This T cell receptor beta chain was captured by sequencing in a study of T cell repertoires in cytomegalovirus infection. Looking at the study overall: CMV infection and matching HLA type were both indicated by public TCR beta signatures.

This clonotype was observed a few times. The CDR3 totals 16 residues. The germline V gene encodes CDR1 DFQATT and CDR2 SNEGSKA (reference sequence). The V gene lost 5 bases and the J gene lost 4 bases, with 23 bases spanning the gap. TCRdb reanalysed the reads using MiXCR and keeps one entry per CDR3 protein. This sample has fewer than 300,000 distinct CDR3 sequences; about 23% occur once, and the top ten carry more than 11%. This clonotype originated in a human donor in good health (CMV status not recorded). Some clones in this sample may be carry-over from other donors' samples. The sample comprised PBMCs. The genes are TRBV20-1 and TRBJ2-5; D is possibly TRBD1 (6 bases). The CDR3 DNA reads as TGCAGTGCTCTGTCGAGATGGTCAGGGGATTTAGAGACCCAGTACTTC. This codes for CSALSRWSGDLETQYF.